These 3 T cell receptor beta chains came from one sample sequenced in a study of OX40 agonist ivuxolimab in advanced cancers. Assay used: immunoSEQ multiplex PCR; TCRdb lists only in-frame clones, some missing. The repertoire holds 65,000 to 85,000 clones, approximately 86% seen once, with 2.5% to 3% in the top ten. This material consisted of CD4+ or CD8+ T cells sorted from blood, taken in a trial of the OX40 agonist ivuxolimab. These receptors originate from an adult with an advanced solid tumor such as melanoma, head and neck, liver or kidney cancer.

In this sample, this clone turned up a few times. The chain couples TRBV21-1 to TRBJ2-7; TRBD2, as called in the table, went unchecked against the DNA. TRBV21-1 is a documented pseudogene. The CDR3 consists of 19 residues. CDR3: CASSKVEVYVQGGSYEQYF. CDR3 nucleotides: TGTGCCAGCAGCAAAGTGGAGGTTTACGTCCAGGGAGGGTCCTACGAGCAGTACTTC.

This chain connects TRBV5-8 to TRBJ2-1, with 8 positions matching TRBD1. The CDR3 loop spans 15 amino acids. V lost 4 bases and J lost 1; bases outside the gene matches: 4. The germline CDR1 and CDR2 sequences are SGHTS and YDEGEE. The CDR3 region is CASSRQGMSYNEQFF. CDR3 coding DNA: TGTGCCAGCAGCAGACAGGGGATGTCCTACAATGAGCAGTTCTTC.

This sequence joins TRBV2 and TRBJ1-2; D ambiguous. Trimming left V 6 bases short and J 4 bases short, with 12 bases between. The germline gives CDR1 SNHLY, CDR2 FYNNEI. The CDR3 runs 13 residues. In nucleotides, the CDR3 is TGTGCCAGCAGGACGGACTATACCTATGGCTACACCTTC. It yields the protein CASRTDYTYGYTF. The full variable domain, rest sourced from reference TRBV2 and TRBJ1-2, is EPEVTQTPSHQVTQMGQEVILRCVPISNHLYFYWYRQILGQKVEFLVSFYNNEISEKSEIFDDQFSVERPDGSNFTLKIRSTKLEDSAMYFCASRTDYTYGYTFGSGTRLTVV.